Listed here is a single T cell receptor (beta chain). What it binds is not known. The data stem from a study of T cells in women clearing cervical HPV infection. The overall study: Blood came at first lesion visit for cases, post-clearance for controls. Cases' blood sampling followed lesion detection by median around 23 weeks (90 to 200).

Study-wide points: It is unknown whether associations predate infection; no effector/memory or HPV-specific sorting.

TCRdb's table, derived via immunoSEQ multiplex PCR, lists solely in-frame clones and lacks some. This listing includes roughly 28,000 clones. The sequenced material came from blood buffy coat. The receptor's source is a woman aged 18-70 years with a cervical HPV16 infection that either progressed to CIN3+ or cleared (not recorded which).

The CDR3 reads CASSPRLASETQYF. The sequenced CDR3 bases are TGTGCCAGCAGCCCTCGACTAGCGTCAGAGACC. This chain joins TRBV9 and TRBJ2-5, with TRBD2 matching over 8 bases. Read data end 3 residues before the CDR3 end; the end is taken from the germline J gene. The junction had 6 bases not matched to a gene; V was cut back by 4 bases and J by 4 bases. This CDR3 is 14 amino acids long. Germline V lookup: CDR1 SGDLS, CDR2 YYNGEE.